Listed here are 26 T cell receptor beta chains from one sample, sequenced in a study of a mutant IDH1 vaccine in newly diagnosed glioma. Data came from immunoSEQ multiplex PCR; TCRdb stores just in-frame clones and leaves some out. This sample has about 62,000 clones; approximately 91% occur once, and the top ten carry 1.5% to 2.5%. No antigens are known for them. The sample's time point: week 11, during vaccination. All doses held 300 ug of mutant IDH1 20-mer peptide, with topical imiquimod. The starting material was PBMCs, obtained from a glioma patient whose treatment included an IDH1 peptide vaccine. Receptors were obtained from a man between 35 and 55 years old with glioma.

This clone was seen a single time. The rearrangement uses TRBV28 and TRBJ1-1, with no clear D. Trimming took off 2 bases at V and 8 bases at J, with 18 bases between the two ends. CDR1 is MDHEN, CDR2 SYDVKM, per germline. The CDR3 covers 15 residues. The CDR3 loop is CASSLPTATHKEAFF. The CDR3 bases are TGTGCCAGCAGTTTACCTACAGCGACACATAAGGAAGCTTTCTTT.

The chain carries TRBV19 and TRBJ1-2; possibly TRBD1 for D (5 bases). Germline CDR1 and CDR2: LNHDA and SQIVND (reference sequence). The V and J ends lost 9 bases and 6 bases respectively, with 23 bases between them. This CDR3 is 15 amino acids long. CDR3 bases: TGTGCCAGCGGGGACTCTGCGGGCGCGGGCCATGGCTACACCTTC. Amino acid sequence: CASGDSAGAGHGYTF.

This clone appeared once. The chain carries TRBV7-9 and TRBJ1-1, with unresolved D. Looked up from germline, CDR1 is SEHNR and CDR2 is FQNEAQ (reference sequence). Trimming shortened V by 5 bases and J by 0 bases, and 16 bases separated the two germline ends. The CDR3 loop spans 16 amino acids. Written as DNA, the CDR3 is TGTGCCAGCAGCAAGACCTATTATGCCATGAACACTGAAGCTTTCTTT. This codes for CASSKTYYAMNTEAFF.

A single count supports this clone. The V gene is TRBV28, the J gene TRBJ1-2; 8 bases align to TRBD1. V trimming: 6 bases; J trimming: 0 bases; junction bases outside the gene matches: 15. CDR1 is MDHEN and CDR2 is SYDVKM in the germline V gene. The CDR3 has 18 residues. The CDR3 loop reads CASRRISTGDNPNYGYTF. The CDR3 nucleotides read TGTGCCAGCAGGCGAATATCGACAGGGGACAACCCTAACTATGGCTACACCTTC.

V usage is TRBV7-8 and J usage is TRBJ1-2, with D perhaps matching TRBD1 (6 bases). V lost 1 base and J lost 8, with 14 bases in between. CDR3 size: 14 residues. CDR1 is SGHVS and CDR2 is FQNEAQ in the germline V gene. For the CDR3, the DNA is TGTGCCAGCAGCTTAGTCGTCAGGGGTGGAGGCTACACCTTC. It codes for CASSLVVRGGGYTF.

This chain joins TRBV4-3 and TRBJ1-3, with D possibly being TRBD1 (5 bases). Trimming removed 0 bases at V and 4 bases at J, with 10 bases between. Germline V lookup: CDR1 LGHNA, CDR2 YSLEER. This CDR3 has 15 amino acids. The CDR3 region has the DNA TGCGCCAGCAGCCAAGATCCAGGGTCCGGAAACACCATATATTTT. Translating gives CASSQDPGSGNTIYF.

The chain couples TRBV25-1 to TRBJ1-5; 7 bases are shared with TRBD1. The germline V gene encodes CDR1 MGHDK and CDR2 SYGVNS. CDR3 length equals 14 residues. V gave up 5 bases and J gave up 2 bases; unmatched junction bases: 3. The CDR3 spells CASSTTGGNQPQHF. CDR3 nucleotide sequence: TGTGCCAGCAGTACCACAGGGGGCAATCAGCCCCAGCATTTT.

This clone was counted once. The genes are TRBV7-2 and TRBJ1-2; D is perhaps TRBD1 (6 bases). The CDR3 covers 18 residues. Germline V gene lookup returns CDR1 SGHTA and CDR2 FQGNSA. Trimming left V 5 bases short and J 3 bases short, with 25 bases between. The chain's CDR3 is CASSPSAGGAQRDYGYTF. The DNA for the CDR3 is TGTGCCAGCAGCCCCTCCGCGGGGGGCGCCCAGAGGGACTATGGCTACACCTTC.

The V and J genes are TRBV28 and TRBJ2-5; 11 bases are shared with TRBD1. This CDR3 comprises 15 residues. Germline values: CDR1 MDHEN, CDR2 SYDVKM. Unmatched junction bases numbered 6, after V lost 4 bases and J lost 5 bases. The CDR3 region has the DNA TGTGCCAGCAGTTCTAAGGACAGGGGGCGCGAGACCCAGTACTTC. It translates to CASSSKDRGRETQYF.

V and J are TRBV18 and TRBJ2-1; TRBD2 agrees at 10 bases. CDR3 length equals 15 residues. The J segment lost 4 bases and the V segment lost 5 bases, leaving 5 bases of the junction unmatched. Germline values: CDR1 KGHSH, CDR2 LQKENI. The CDR3 here is CASSRTSGSYNEQFF. In nucleotides, the CDR3 is TGTGCCAGCTCAAGGACTAGCGGAAGTTACAATGAGCAGTTCTTC. Full variable domain (missing parts from reference TRBV18 and TRBJ2-1): NAGVMQNPRHLVRRRGQEARLRCSPMKGHSHVYWYRQLPEEGLKFMVYLQKENIIDESGMPKERFSAEFPKEGPSILRIQQVVRGDSAAYFCASSRTSGSYNEQFFGPGTRLTVL.

This sequence joins TRBV28 and TRBJ1-4; TRBD1 might be the D (5 bases). The CDR3 runs 12 residues. Germline V gene sequence: CDR1 MDHEN, CDR2 SYDVKM. V was trimmed by 6 bases and J by 7 bases, leaving 9 bases between them. The CDR3 nucleotides read TGTGCCAGCAGAAGTCAGGGTGAAAAACTGTTTTTT. Translation gives CASRSQGEKLFF.

This clone was seen more than once but under ten times. The chain is built from TRBV9 and TRBJ2-5; D remains ambiguous. Between the trimmed V and J ends, which lost 4 bases and 5 bases, there was a span of 15 bases. The germline gives CDR1 SGDLS, CDR2 YYNGEE. The CDR3 is made up of 14 amino acids. CDR3 nucleotide sequence: TGTGCCAGCAGCCCCGAGGCTGGCAGCGAGACCCAGTACTTC. Protein product: CASSPEAGSETQYF.

The CDR3 loop reads CASSSGLPGRDSGANVLTF. CDR3 nucleotide sequence: TGTGCCAGCAGTTCCGGTCTCCCGGGACGGGACTCTGGGGCCAACGTCCTGACTTTC. The chain uses TRBV27 and TRBJ2-6; D possibly matches TRBD1 or TRBD2 (5 bases each). Germline V gene sequence: CDR1 MNHEY, CDR2 SMNVEV (reference sequence). The CDR3 is made up of 19 amino acids. With 4 bases removed from V and 0 bases from J, the gap between germline ends came to 19 bases.

The chain couples TRBV2 to TRBJ2-2; D remains ambiguous. Trimming took off 5 bases at V and 0 bases at J, with 13 bases between the two ends. Germline V CDR1 and CDR2: SNHLY, FYNNEI. This CDR3 is 16 amino acids long. The CDR3 spells CASSSRRIANTGELFF. CDR3 coding DNA: TGTGCCAGCAGTTCTCGACGGATTGCGAACACCGGGGAGCTGTTTTTT. Variable domain in full (rest from reference TRBV2 and TRBJ2-2): EPEVTQTPSHQVTQMGQEVILRCVPISNHLYFYWYRQILGQKVEFLVSFYNNEISEKSEIFDDQFSVERPDGSNFTLKIRSTKLEDSAMYFCASSSRRIANTGELFFGEGSRLTVL.

The genes are TRBV7-6 and TRBJ1-6, with a weak D call TRBD1 (6 bases). The V end lost 5 bases, the J end lost 7 bases, and 12 bases lay between the germline ends. Germline V CDR1 and CDR2: SGHVS, FNYEAQ. The CDR3 sequence is 14 residues long. The chain's CDR3 is CASSLTGTNSPLHF. The CDR3 DNA sequence: TGTGCCAGCAGCCTCACCGGGACAAATTCACCCCTCCACTTT.

The chain employs TRBV19 and TRBJ2-2; 8 nucleotides match TRBD2. The CDR3 covers 16 residues. Germline CDR1 is LNHDA and CDR2 is SQIVND (reference sequence). Losses at the gene ends were 7 bases for V and 8 bases for J; bases not matched to a gene: 15. The CDR3 reads CASTRTGQRGIGELFF. As DNA, the CDR3 is TGTGCCAGTACCCGGACCGGACAGCGGGGGATTGGGGAGCTGTTTTTT.

The chain recombines TRBV16 with TRBJ1-5; 7 bases are a match to TRBD1. CDR1 KGHSY and CDR2 FQNENV come from the germline V gene. The CDR3 runs 13 residues. Germline trimming cut 6 bases from V and 2 bases from J; bases unmatched to any gene: 1. CDR3 residues: CASRGTGNQPQHF. The DNA of the CDR3 is TGTGCCAGCAGAGGGACAGGCAATCAGCCCCAGCATTTT.

In its sample, this clone was seen once. This chain uses TRBV2 with TRBJ2-6; D perhaps matches TRBD2 (7 bases). Trimming shortened V by 5 bases and J by 0 bases, and 17 bases separated the two germline ends. Germline CDR1 reads SNHLY; CDR2 reads FYNNEI. This CDR3 spans 18 amino acids. The CDR3 nucleotides read TGTGCCAGCAGTCCAAAGGGAGGGGGATTCTCTGGGGCCAACGTCCTGACTTTC. Translating gives CASSPKGGGFSGANVLTF. Full variable domain (rest looked up from reference TRBV2 and TRBJ2-6): EPEVTQTPSHQVTQMGQEVILRCVPISNHLYFYWYRQILGQKVEFLVSFYNNEISEKSEIFDDQFSVERPDGSNFTLKIRSTKLEDSAMYFCASSPKGGGFSGANVLTFGAGSRLTVL.

The chain links TRBV7-3 to TRBJ2-5; D may be TRBD2 (5 bases). The CDR3 is 12 amino acids. V was cut by 5 bases and J by 5 bases, with 9 bases left in between. Germline CDR1 and CDR2: SGHTA and FQGTGA. The CDR3 DNA sequence: TGTGCCAGCAGCCGACCGGGGGAGACCCAGTACTTC. Translated, it gives CASSRPGETQYF. The variable domain in full, completed from reference TRBV7-3 and TRBJ2-5, reads GAGVSQTPSNKVTEKGKYVELRCDPISGHTALYWYRQSLGQGPEFLIYFQGTGAADDSGLPNDRFFAVRPEGSVSTLKIQRTERGDSAVYLCASSRPGETQYFGPGTRLLVL.

The V call is TRBV7-3, the J call TRBJ2-3, with D maybe TRBD2 (6 bases). The CDR3 sequence is 16 residues long. Per germline, CDR1 SGHTA and CDR2 FQGTGA. Trimming removed 0 bases at V and 7 bases at J, with 17 bases between. The CDR3 region has the DNA TGTGCCAGCAGCTTAACCTTCGGGACTCGCGGTAATACGCAGTATTTT. Amino acid sequence: CASSLTFGTRGNTQYF.

The chain combines TRBV11-3 with TRBJ1-1; 11 nucleotides line up with TRBD1. Per germline, CDR1 SGHNT and CDR2 YENEEA. J lost 1 base, V lost 3 bases, and 4 bases had no gene match. The length of the CDR3 is 16 residues. The CDR3 sequence is CASSFRTGGGNTEAFF. DNA for the CDR3: TGTGCCAGCAGCTTTAGGACAGGGGGCGGGAACACTGAAGCTTTCTTT.

J is TRBJ2-1 and V is TRBV7-9; D perhaps matches TRBD2 (6 bases). The CDR3 covers 13 residues. Trimming removed 4 bases from V and 10 bases from J, with 14 bases in between. Germline V CDR1 and CDR2: SEHNR, FQNEAQ (reference sequence). As DNA, the CDR3 is TGTGCCAGCAGCTCAGGGACTTCCGGAGAGCAGTTCTTC. It encodes CASSSGTSGEQFF.

The chain recombines TRBV10-1 with TRBJ2-1; 8 positions match TRBD1. Trimming cost V 5 bases and J 2 bases; bases outside gene matches: 5. This CDR3 contains 15 residues. Germline V gene lookup returns CDR1 WNHNN and CDR2 SYGVQD (reference sequence). CDR3 nucleotides: TGCGCCAGCAGTTTCGACAGGGGAGCCTACAATGAGCAGTTCTTC. This gives the protein CASSFDRGAYNEQFF.

This chain joins TRBV6-1 and TRBJ1-5; 7 bases agree with TRBD1. The germline V gene encodes CDR1 MNHNS and CDR2 SASEGT. CDR3 length equals 15 residues. Trimming took 2 bases from V and 2 from J; bases not matched to a gene: 3. CDR3 bases: TGTGCCAGCAGTGAAACCAGGGGGGGCAATCAGCCCCAGCATTTT. Translating gives CASSETRGGNQPQHF.

This clone was seen just once. For the CDR3, the DNA is TGCGCCAGCAGGGGCTTAGATATGAATCAGCCCCAGCATTTT. Protein: CASRGLDMNQPQHF. The gene calls are TRBV4-1 and TRBJ1-5; D is undetermined. V gave up 6 bases and J gave up 4 bases, with 13 bases separating them. CDR1 is MGHRA and CDR2 is YSYEKL in the germline V gene. The CDR3 sequence is 14 residues long.

This clone came up once. This rearrangement joins TRBV5-6 to TRBJ2-1; D not resolved. This CDR3 spans 14 amino acids. The V gene lost 4 bases and the J gene lost 2 bases, with 10 bases spanning the gap. CDR1 is SGHDT and CDR2 is YYEEEE in the germline V gene. The CDR3 coding sequence is TGTGCCAGCAGCCGGTGGTATACCTACAATGAGCAGTTCTTC. Translation: CASSRWYTYNEQFF.